One sample yielded the 31 T cell receptor beta chains listed below, sequenced in a study of CD8+CD57+ T cells in acquired aplastic anemia. For sequencing, patients were chosen who had shown expansion of CD8+CD57+ cells by flow cytometry. Profiling of TCR beta VDJ combinations and CDR3 sequences used genomic DNA as template. TCRdb ran MiXCR on the reads and lists one entry per CDR3 protein. The sample contains approximately 220,000 distinct CDR3 sequences, around 46% of which appear only once. Sequencing was carried out using sorted CD4+, CD8+, or CD8+CD57+ T cells (not recorded which) from PBMCs. The receptors here all came from a human donor with aplastic anemia.

This clonotype occurred many times. The genes are TRBV6-4 and TRBJ2-1, with 7 bases fitting TRBD1. Germline V gene lookup returns CDR1 MRHNA and CDR2 SNTAGT. The CDR3 totals 13 residues. The junction had 6 bases not matched to a gene; V was cut back by 3 bases and J by 10 bases. CDR3 residues: CASSETGIEEQFF. The CDR3 region has the DNA TGTGCCAGCAGTGAGACAGGGATAGAGGAGCAGTTCTTC.

The J gene is TRBJ2-7, the V gene TRBV7-9; D is unresolved. CDR3 length: 13 amino acids. Germline V gives CDR1 SEHNR, CDR2 FQNEAQ (reference sequence). The V and J ends lost 1 base and 6 bases respectively, with 10 bases between them. CDR3 in amino acids: CASSLVPTAEQYF. CDR3 DNA: TGTGCCAGCAGCTTAGTTCCAACAGCCGAGCAGTACTTC.

This clonotype was seen repeatedly, ten times or more. This chain uses TRBV12-3 or TRBV12-4 with TRBJ1-1; TRBD1 might be the D (6 bases). V lost 1 base and J 5 bases, leaving 8 bases between the germline ends. This CDR3 is built from 13 residues. The CDR3 loop is CASSLGRGTEAFF. DNA for the CDR3: TGTGCCAGCAGTTTAGGGAGGGGGACTGAAGCTTTCTTT.

This clonotype appeared many times. This rearrangement joins TRBV7-9 to TRBJ1-2; D gene unclear. CDR1 and CDR2 from the germline V gene are SEHNR and FQNEAQ (reference sequence). This CDR3 is 14 amino acids long. Deletions cut 7 bases from V and 2 bases from J, with 14 bases between. The CDR3 bases are TGTGCCAGCATTGGAAGGGTCGGAAACTATGGCTACACCTTC. The encoded protein is CASIGRVGNYGYTF. Looking up the rest from reference TRBV7-9 and TRBJ1-2 gives the full variable domain: DTGVSQNPRHKITKRGQNVTFRCDPISEHNRLYWYRQTLGQGPEFLTYFQNEAQLEKSRLLSDRFSAERPKGSFSTLEIQRTEQGDSAMYLCASIGRVGNYGYTFGSGTRLTVV.

Comments on this clonotype: This sequence may be a read error, since a much larger clone differs from it by one base. The chain links TRBV9 to TRBJ2-1; no clear D. Trimming stripped 4 bases from V and 5 bases from J, with 13 bases between. The CDR3 covers 14 residues. Germline-derived CDR1 and CDR2 are SGDLS and YYNGEE. The CDR3 spells CASSPSTLNNEQFF. Written as DNA, the CDR3 is TGTGCCAGCAGCCCCTCAACTTTAAACAATGAGCAGTTCTTC.

This clonotype came up a few times. The rearrangement uses TRBV15 and TRBJ1-1, with 7 bases identical to TRBD1. The CDR3 consists of 16 residues. The V gene's germline CDR1 is LNHNV and CDR2 YYDKDF (reference sequence). V gave up 3 bases and J gave up 1 base; unmatched junction bases: 8. In DNA, the CDR3 is TGTGCCACCAGCAGCAAGGGACAGCAAAGGAACACTGAAGCTTTCTTT. Its protein is CATSSKGQQRNTEAFF.

This clonotype appeared many times. V is TRBV20-1 and J is TRBJ2-7, with 9 bases lining up with TRBD1. The CDR3 is 15 amino acids. Germline loops: CDR1 DFQATT, CDR2 SNEGSKA (reference sequence). The junction had 11 bases not matched to a gene; V was cut back by 5 bases and J by 3 bases. The CDR3, as DNA: TGCAGTGCTCGAGCCATCGGACAGGGGAACTACGAGCAGTACTTC. Its protein is CSARAIGQGNYEQYF.

This chain links TRBV9 with TRBJ1-6; D is uncertain. Trimming pared 0 bases from V and 4 bases from J, leaving 11 bases between. The CDR3 spans 16 residues. Germline V lookup: CDR1 SGDLS, CDR2 YYNGEE. The DNA of the CDR3 is TGTGCCAGCAGCGTAGATCCGGAGGGATATAATTCACCCCTCCACTTT. Its translation: CASSVDPEGYNSPLHF.

This clonotype was recorded only once. Likely a read error: the CDR3 ends without its conserved phenylalanine or tryptophan. V is TRBV7-9 and J is TRBJ2-7, with 13 bases lining up with TRBD2. Trimming cost V 5 bases and J 6 bases; bases outside gene matches: 10. This CDR3 has 16 residues. Germline values: CDR1 SEHNR, CDR2 FQNEAQ (reference sequence). This CDR3 reads CASSTRTSGSPGEQYL. The CDR3 DNA reads as TGTGCCAGCAGCACCCGGACTAGCGGGAGCCCCGGCGAGCAGTACCTC.

The chain uses TRBV11-1 and TRBJ1-5; D uncertain. This CDR3 is built from 15 residues. Germline V lookup: CDR1 SGHAT, CDR2 FQDESV (reference sequence). V was trimmed by 6 bases and J by 4 bases, leaving 16 bases between them. The CDR3 spells CASRVGSVGNQPQHF. The CDR3 DNA is TGTGCCAGCAGGGTAGGGTCTGTGGGAAATCAGCCCCAGCATTTT. Full variable domain (rest looked up from reference TRBV11-1 and TRBJ1-5): EAEVAQSPRYKITEKSQAVAFWCDPISGHATLYWYRQILGQGPELLVQFQDESVVDDSQLPKDRFSAERLKGVDSTLKIQPAELGDSAMYLCASRVGSVGNQPQHFGDGTRLSIL.

The table lists this clonotype with many counts. V and J are TRBV20-1 and TRBJ2-7; D unclear. Germline CDR1 is DFQATT and CDR2 is SNEGSKA (reference sequence). The CDR3 runs to 12 residues. V was pared by 2 bases and J by 1 base, with 6 bases between. In DNA form, the CDR3 reads TGCAGTGCTAGAAGGATATCCTACGAGCAGTACTTC. Its protein product is CSARRISYEQYF.

The rearrangement joins TRBV29-1 to TRBJ2-2; tentatively, D is TRBD2 (5 bases). The ends were cut back, 0 bases at V and 6 bases at J, with 14 bases in the middle. This CDR3 has 15 residues. The germline V gene encodes CDR1 SQVTM and CDR2 ANQGSEA. The CDR3, as DNA: TGCAGCGTTGAAGAATCCAGCGGTGTGCCCGGGGAGCTGTTTTTT. Its protein is CSVEESSGVPGELFF.

J is TRBJ2-1 and V is TRBV27, with a possible D match to TRBD1 (6 bases). Germline loops: CDR1 MNHEY, CDR2 SMNVEV (reference sequence). The CDR3 extends over 14 amino acids. Between the trimmed V and J ends, which lost 2 bases and 14 bases, there was a span of 19 bases. CDR3 bases: TGTGCCAGCAGTTTAAGGGATCGCACAGGGTTGAAGTTCTTC. Translation gives CASSLRDRTGLKFF.

The chain uses TRBV5-5 and TRBJ1-5; D is uncertain. The germline V gene encodes CDR1 SGHKS and CDR2 YYEKEE (reference sequence). The CDR3 is made up of 13 amino acids. Trimming took 0 bases from V and 11 from J, leaving 12 bases between them. The CDR3 DNA reads TGTGCCAGCAGCTTGGGCCTCCAAGAGACCCAGCATTTT. Protein product: CASSLGLQETQHF.

In this sample, this clonotype turned up many times. The chain links TRBV11-1 to TRBJ2-1, with a possible D match to TRBD1 (6 bases). With 7 bases removed from V and 9 bases from J, the gap between germline ends came to 13 bases. The germline V gene has CDR1 SGHAT and CDR2 FQDESV (reference sequence). The CDR3 totals 12 residues. CDR3 in DNA: TGTGCCAGCACAGTAGGGGGTTCTGAGCAGTTCTTC. This encodes CASTVGGSEQFF.

The V call is TRBV24-1, the J call TRBJ2-2; no reliable D call. Germline V gene data show CDR1 as KGHDR and CDR2 as SFDVKD. Trimming shortened V by 2 bases and J by 7 bases, and 10 bases separated the two germline ends. This CDR3 has 14 amino acids. Here the CDR3 reads CATSDYGVGGELFF. The CDR3 coding sequence is TGTGCCACCAGTGATTACGGAGTCGGCGGGGAGCTGTTTTTT.

This clonotype was picked up many times. The chain has TRBV29-1 and TRBJ2-2; 8 nucleotides match TRBD2. The germline CDR1 and CDR2 sequences are SQVTM and ANQGSEA. This CDR3 is 17 amino acids long. J gave up 2 bases and V 1 base, and 9 bases lay outside the gene matches. The CDR3 is CSVEGFTSGTNTGELFF. The CDR3 nucleotides read TGCAGCGTTGAAGGATTCACTAGCGGAACTAACACCGGGGAGCTGTTTTTT.

This clonotype was picked up many times. The chain is built from TRBV7-9 and TRBJ1-2; D possibly corresponds to TRBD1 (5 bases). This CDR3 contains 14 residues. V dropped 5 bases and J dropped 5 bases, with 15 bases sitting between them. Germline CDR1 reads SEHNR; CDR2 reads FQNEAQ (reference sequence). The CDR3 DNA is TGTGCCAGCAGCACCGGCGGGGCCGAATATGGCTACACCTTC. As protein: CASSTGGAEYGYTF.

The chain has TRBV6-5 and TRBJ2-6; 9 bases are a match to TRBD1. The junction had 5 bases not matched to a gene; V was cut back by 2 bases and J by 3 bases. CDR3 size: 17 residues. CDR1 MNHEY and CDR2 SVGAGI come from the germline V gene. CDR3 bases: TGTGCCAGCAGTTACGAGGACAGGGGACTTGGGGCCAACGTCCTGACTTTC. Amino acids: CASSYEDRGLGANVLTF.

The table lists this clonotype with a few counts. The chain recombines TRBV4-3 with TRBJ2-5; TRBD2 is a possible D gene (7 bases). Per germline, CDR1 LGHNA and CDR2 YSLEER. This CDR3 contains 17 residues. Trimming cost V 4 bases and J 5 bases, with 23 bases left between them. The CDR3 DNA is TGCGCCAGCAGCCCTCGAGGGGGGGCAACACTGGGGGAGACCCAGTACTTC. Protein product: CASSPRGGATLGETQYF.

This clonotype has only one observation. The conserved phenylalanine or tryptophan normally closing the CDR3 is absent here, so this likely arose from a read error. The CDR3 DNA sequence: TGTGCCAGCAGCCCGAGGGTCTTGGGCGAGCAGTACCTC. Amino acids: CASSPRVLGEQYL. This sequence joins TRBV9 and TRBJ2-7, with D maybe TRBD2 (5 bases). CDR1 and CDR2 from the germline V gene are SGDLS and YYNGEE. This CDR3 region has 13 residues. The V gene lost 4 bases and the J gene lost 6 bases, with 14 bases spanning the gap.

As concerns this clonotype: A much larger clonotype is one base distant, so this may be a read error. The chain couples TRBV12-3 or TRBV12-4 to TRBJ2-2; a possible D gene is TRBD2 (6 bases). This CDR3 contains 12 residues. The CDR3 coding sequence is TGTGCCAGCAGTTTTCGGGGCGGGGAGCTGCTTTTT. This codes for CASSFRGGELLF.

This chain links TRBV7-8 with TRBJ1-4; 9 bases map to TRBD1. V trimming: 1 base; J trimming: 4 bases; junction bases outside the gene matches: 4. The CDR3 totals 16 residues. Germline-derived CDR1 and CDR2 are SGHVS and FQNEAQ. This chain's CDR3 is CASSLVRGQGNEKLFF. As DNA, the CDR3 is TGTGCCAGCAGCTTAGTCAGGGGACAGGGTAATGAAAAACTGTTTTTT.

This clonotype was counted many times. The chain uses TRBV19 and TRBJ1-5, with D possibly TRBD1 on 6 matching bases. The V gene's germline CDR1 is LNHDA and CDR2 SQIVND (reference sequence). V lost 8 bases and J lost 4, with 15 bases in between. The CDR3 extends over 14 amino acids. Written as DNA, the CDR3 is TGTGCCAGTGAGCCGGACAGCCGTAATCAGCCCCAGCATTTT. It is translated as CASEPDSRNQPQHF.

The table lists this clonotype with a count of one. This chain connects TRBV29-1 to TRBJ2-1, with 10 positions matching TRBD2. CDR3 length equals 14 residues. V was clipped by 4 bases and J by 4 bases; unmatched bases: 4. The V gene's germline CDR1 is SQVTM and CDR2 ANQGSEA. CDR3 sequence: CSVGPSGGYNEQFF. The CDR3 DNA is TGCAGCGTTGGACCTAGCGGGGGTTACAATGAGCAGTTCTTC.

This clonotype was seen many times. V usage is TRBV7-8 and J usage is TRBJ1-3; TRBD1 is a possible D gene (5 bases). The V end was cut by 5 bases, the J end by 0 bases, with 20 bases between. CDR3 length: 18 residues. Looked up from germline, CDR1 is SGHVS and CDR2 is FQNEAQ. CDR3 amino acids: CASSPRRRRGHSGNTIYF. The CDR3 DNA reads as TGTGCCAGCAGCCCGCGAAGACGTAGGGGCCACTCTGGAAACACCATATATTTT.

The chain uses TRBV20-1 and TRBJ2-1; 15 nucleotides line up with TRBD2. Trimming took 5 bases from V and 6 from J; bases not matched to a gene: 5. This CDR3 is built from 15 residues. Germline CDR1 and CDR2: DFQATT and SNEGSKA (reference sequence). The CDR3 DNA sequence: TGCAGTGCTGGGACTAGCGGGAGGTCGGGCAATGAGCAGTTCTTC. Amino acid sequence: CSAGTSGRSGNEQFF.

This sequence joins TRBV6-4 and TRBJ2-3; TRBD2 matches 7 bases. The germline V gene has CDR1 MRHNA and CDR2 SNTAGT. The CDR3 contains 15 residues. After removal of 6 bases from V and 0 bases from J, the junction contained 6 bases not matched to a gene. CDR3 loop: CASRQVSGSTDTQYF. CDR3 sequence (DNA): TGTGCCAGCAGACAGGTTAGCGGGAGCACAGATACGCAGTATTTT.

The chain combines TRBV6-6 with TRBJ1-5; D uncertain. The CDR3 is made up of 15 amino acids. Trimming stripped 5 bases from V and 1 base from J, with 12 bases between. Germline V gene data show CDR1 as MNHNY and CDR2 as SVGAGI (reference sequence). DNA of the CDR3: TGTGCCAGCAGTGTTTCGACCCCAAGCAATCAGCCCCAGCATTTT. It yields the protein CASSVSTPSNQPQHF.

This clonotype appeared many times. V gene TRBV7-8 combines with J gene TRBJ2-7, with a tentative D call TRBD2 (5 bases). The CDR3 has 16 amino acids. Germline lookup yields CDR1 SGHVS and CDR2 FQNEAQ. V lost 5 bases and J 2 bases, leaving 19 bases between the germline ends. The CDR3 protein is CASSPPAGVYAYEQYF. CDR3 bases: TGTGCCAGCAGCCCCCCCGCCGGGGTCTACGCCTACGAGCAGTACTTC.

In regard to this clonotype: The conserved closing phenylalanine or tryptophan is absent in this CDR3, likely reflecting a read error. CDR3 DNA sequence: TGTGCCTGGAGTTCGACCCCAGGGCTCTACGAGCAGTACTTA. It yields the protein CAWSSTPGLYEQYL. The chain recombines TRBV30 with TRBJ2-7; D might be TRBD1 (5 bases). CDR1 is GTSNPN and CDR2 is SVGIG in the germline V gene (reference sequence). V gave up 2 bases and J gave up 3 bases, with 14 bases separating them. This CDR3 spans 14 amino acids.